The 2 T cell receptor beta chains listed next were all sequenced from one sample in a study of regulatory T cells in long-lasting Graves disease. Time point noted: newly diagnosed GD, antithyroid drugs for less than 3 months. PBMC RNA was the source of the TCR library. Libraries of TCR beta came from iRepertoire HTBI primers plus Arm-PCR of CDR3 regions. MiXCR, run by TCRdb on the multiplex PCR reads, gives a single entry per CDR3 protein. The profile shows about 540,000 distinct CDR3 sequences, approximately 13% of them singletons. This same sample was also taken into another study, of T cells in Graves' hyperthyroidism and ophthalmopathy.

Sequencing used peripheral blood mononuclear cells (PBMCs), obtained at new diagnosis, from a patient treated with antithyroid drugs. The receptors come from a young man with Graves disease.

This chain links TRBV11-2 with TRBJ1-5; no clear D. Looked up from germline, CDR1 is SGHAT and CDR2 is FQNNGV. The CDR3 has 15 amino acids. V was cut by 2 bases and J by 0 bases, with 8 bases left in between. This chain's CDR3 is CASSLSVDSNQPQHF. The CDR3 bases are TGTGCCAGCAGCTTATCCGTGGATAGCAATCAGCCCCAGCATTTT. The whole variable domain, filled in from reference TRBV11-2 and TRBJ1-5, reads EAGVAQSPRYKIIEKRQSVAFWCNPISGHATLYWYQQILGQGPKLLIQFQNNGVVDDSQLPKDRFSAERLKGVDSTLKIQPAKLEDSAVYLCASSLSVDSNQPQHFGDGTRLSIL.

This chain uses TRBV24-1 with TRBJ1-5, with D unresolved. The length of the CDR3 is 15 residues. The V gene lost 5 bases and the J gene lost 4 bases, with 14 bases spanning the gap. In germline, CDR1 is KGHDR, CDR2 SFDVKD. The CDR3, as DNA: TGTGCCACCAGTGCCTTATCAGGTAATAATCAGCCCCAGCATTTT. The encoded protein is CATSALSGNNQPQHF.